Presented here are 5 T cell receptor beta chains from one specimen sequenced in a study of control samples from healthy donors and cancer patients. Data came from immunoSEQ multiplex PCR; TCRdb stores just in-frame clones and leaves some out. The sample holds some 120,000 clones, about 93% seen once. The specimen sequenced was PBMCs. These receptors came from a man aged 50-59 years with head and neck cancer.

V is TRBV6-4 and J is TRBJ2-2, with 11 positions matching TRBD2. This CDR3 has 19 residues. V lost 2 bases to trimming and J lost 1 base; unmatched junction nucleotides: 9. Germline CDR1 reads MRHNA; CDR2 reads SNTAGT. The CDR3: CASSDILGLADKNTGELFF. The DNA of the CDR3 is TGTGCCAGCAGTGACATCCTGGGACTAGCGGACAAGAACACCGGGGAGCTGTTTTTT.

J is TRBJ2-2 and V is TRBV24-1; D is ambiguous. Trimming took 3 bases from V and 2 from J, leaving 9 bases between them. CDR1 and CDR2 (germline): KGHDR, SFDVKD. The length of the CDR3 is 15 residues. The chain's CDR3 is CATSDISSNTGELFF. CDR3 nucleotide sequence: TGTGCCACCAGTGATATCTCATCCAACACCGGGGAGCTGTTTTTT.

The rearrangement uses TRBV6-6 and TRBJ2-2; 7 nucleotides line up with TRBD1. V lost 5 bases to trimming and J lost 4 bases; unmatched junction nucleotides: 4. This CDR3 spans 14 amino acids. CDR1 and CDR2 from the germline V gene are MNHNY and SVGAGI (reference sequence). CDR3 coding DNA: TGTGCCAGCAGTCCACAGGGGCGCACCGGGGAGCTGTTTTTT. Residues: CASSPQGRTGELFF.

The chain combines TRBV2 with TRBJ2-2; 9 bases match TRBD1. The CDR3 runs 15 residues. Germline CDR1 is SNHLY and CDR2 is FYNNEI. The V gene end was trimmed by 8 bases and the J gene end by 6 bases; junction bases not matched to a gene: 10. The DNA for the CDR3 is TGTGCCAGCGTAAAGGGACAGGGTATCTCCGGGGAGCTGTTTTTT. Its protein product is CASVKGQGISGELFF.

The V gene is TRBV30, the J gene TRBJ1-2; 7 bases map to TRBD1. The ends lost 4 bases at V and 4 bases at J; junction bases unmatched: 12. In germline, CDR1 is GTSNPN, CDR2 SVGIG (reference sequence). The CDR3 covers 15 residues. The CDR3 sequence is CAWNILQGKGYGYTF. CDR3 nucleotide sequence: TGTGCCTGGAACATCTTACAGGGGAAAGGCTATGGCTACACCTTC.